One T cell receptor beta chain is described in this entry. Its cognate antigen is unknown. Researchers ran the PCR with 60 Vbeta and 13 Jbeta primers. Clones were read by immunoSEQ multiplex PCR, and TCRdb kept only the in-frame ones, dropping some. The data hold 150,000 to 200,000 clones, with around 72% observed a single time. This entry comes from a study of cytomegalovirus exposure and HLA in healthy donors. Study information: Some 85 million unique TCRs, all from HLA-typed donors, were included in an early release of the data. General study findings and limits: Later on, an analysis tied 18,000 or so TCR beta sequences to HLA alleles at 0.05 false discovery rate.

The germline V and J ends were trimmed by 5 bases and 2 bases, with 10 bases remaining between them. Germline-derived CDR1 and CDR2 are SGHTA and FQGTGA. CDR3 length: 15 residues. The chain has TRBV7-3 and TRBJ2-6; D gene unclear. The TCR comes from a man aged 35-49 years in good health and CMV-seropositive. Sequencing was performed on PBMCs. DNA for the CDR3: TGTGCCAGCAGCCCTCGCTTAGCTGGGGCCAACGTCCTGACTTTC. Translating it yields CASSPRLAGANVLTF.